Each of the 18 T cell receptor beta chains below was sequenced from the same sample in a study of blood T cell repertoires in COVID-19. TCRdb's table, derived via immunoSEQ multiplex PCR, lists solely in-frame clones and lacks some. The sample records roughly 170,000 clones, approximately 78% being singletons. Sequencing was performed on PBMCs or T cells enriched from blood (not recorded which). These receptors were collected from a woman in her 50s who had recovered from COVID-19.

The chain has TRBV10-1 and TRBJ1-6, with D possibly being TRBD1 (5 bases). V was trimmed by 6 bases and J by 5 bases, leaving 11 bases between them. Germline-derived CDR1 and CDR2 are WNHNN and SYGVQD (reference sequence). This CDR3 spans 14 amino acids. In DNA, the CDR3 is TGCGCCAGCAGGCATGGACAAGATAATTCACCCCTCCACTTT. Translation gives CASRHGQDNSPLHF.

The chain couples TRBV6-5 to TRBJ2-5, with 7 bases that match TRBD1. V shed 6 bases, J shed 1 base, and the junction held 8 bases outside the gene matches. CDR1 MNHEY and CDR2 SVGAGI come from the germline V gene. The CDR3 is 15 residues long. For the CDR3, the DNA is TGTGCCAGCAGGGAGGCGACAGGGCGCCAAGAGACCCAGTACTTC. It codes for CASREATGRQETQYF.

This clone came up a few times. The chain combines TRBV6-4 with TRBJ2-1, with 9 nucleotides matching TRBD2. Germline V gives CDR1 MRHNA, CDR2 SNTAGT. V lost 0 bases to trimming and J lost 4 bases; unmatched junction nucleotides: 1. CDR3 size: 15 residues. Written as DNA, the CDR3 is TGTGCCAGCAGTGACTCGCTAGCGGGGTACAATGAGCAGTTCTTC. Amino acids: CASSDSLAGYNEQFF.

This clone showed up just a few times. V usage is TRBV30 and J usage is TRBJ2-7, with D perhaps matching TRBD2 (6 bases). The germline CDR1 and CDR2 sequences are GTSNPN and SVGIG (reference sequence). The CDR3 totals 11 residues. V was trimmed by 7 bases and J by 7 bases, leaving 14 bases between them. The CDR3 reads CALQEGWEQYF. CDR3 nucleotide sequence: TGTGCCTTACAGGAGGGGTGGGAGCAGTACTTC.

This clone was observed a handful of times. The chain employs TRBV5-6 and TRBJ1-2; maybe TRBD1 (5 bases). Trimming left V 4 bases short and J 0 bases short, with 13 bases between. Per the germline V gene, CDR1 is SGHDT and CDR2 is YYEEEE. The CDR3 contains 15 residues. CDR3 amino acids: CASSRWGGPNYGYTF. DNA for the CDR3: TGTGCCAGCAGCCGGTGGGGGGGACCTAACTATGGCTACACCTTC. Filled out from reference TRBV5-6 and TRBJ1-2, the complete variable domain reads DAGVTQSPTHLIKTRGQQVTLRCSPKSGHDTVSWYQQALGQGPQFIFQYYEEEERQRGNFPDRFSGHQFPNYSSELNVNALLLGDSALYLCASSRWGGPNYGYTFGSGTRLTVV.

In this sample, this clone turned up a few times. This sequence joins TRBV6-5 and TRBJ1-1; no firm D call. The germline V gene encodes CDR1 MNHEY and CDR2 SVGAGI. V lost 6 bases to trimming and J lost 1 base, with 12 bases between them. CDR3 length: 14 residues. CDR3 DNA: TGTGCCAGCAGGACCCCGGCGGGGAACACTGAAGCTTTCTTT. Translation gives CASRTPAGNTEAFF.

The CDR3 DNA reads TGTGCCAGCTACAGGGAGATGAACACTGAAGCTTTCTTT. This encodes CASYREMNTEAFF. The chain carries TRBV28 and TRBJ1-1; maybe TRBD1 (6 bases). The CDR3 contains 13 residues. Per germline, CDR1 MDHEN and CDR2 SYDVKM. With 8 bases removed from V and 0 bases from J, the gap between germline ends came to 10 bases.

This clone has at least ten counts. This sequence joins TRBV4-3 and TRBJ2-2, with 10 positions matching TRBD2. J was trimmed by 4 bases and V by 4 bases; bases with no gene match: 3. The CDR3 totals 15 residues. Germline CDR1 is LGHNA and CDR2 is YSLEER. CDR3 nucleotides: TGCGCCAGCAGCCGCGAGCGGGAGGGCACCGGGGAGCTGTTTTTT. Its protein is CASSREREGTGELFF.

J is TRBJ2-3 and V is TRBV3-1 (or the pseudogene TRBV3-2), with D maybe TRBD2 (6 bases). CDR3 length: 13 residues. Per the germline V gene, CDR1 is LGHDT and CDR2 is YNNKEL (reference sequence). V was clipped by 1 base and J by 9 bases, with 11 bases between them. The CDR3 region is CASSQGRGGTQYF. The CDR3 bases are TGTGCCAGCAGCCAAGGGCGGGGTGGGACGCAGTATTTT.

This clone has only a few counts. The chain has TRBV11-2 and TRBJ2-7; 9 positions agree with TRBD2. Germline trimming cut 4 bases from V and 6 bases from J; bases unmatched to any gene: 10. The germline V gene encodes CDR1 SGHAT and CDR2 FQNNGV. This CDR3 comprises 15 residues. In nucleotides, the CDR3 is TGTGCCAGCAGCTCGACGGCGGGAGGGCCCTCCGAGCAGTACTTC. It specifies CASSSTAGGPSEQYF.

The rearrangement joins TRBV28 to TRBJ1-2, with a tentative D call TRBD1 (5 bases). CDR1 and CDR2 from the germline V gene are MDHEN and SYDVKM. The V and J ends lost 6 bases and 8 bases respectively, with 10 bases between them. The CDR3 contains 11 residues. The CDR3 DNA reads TGTGCCAGCAGCCGGGACTGGGGCTACACCTTC. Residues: CASSRDWGYTF.

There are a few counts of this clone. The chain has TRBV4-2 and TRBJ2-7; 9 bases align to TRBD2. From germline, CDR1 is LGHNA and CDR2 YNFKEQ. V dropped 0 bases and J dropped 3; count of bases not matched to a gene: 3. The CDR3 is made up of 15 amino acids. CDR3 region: CASSQETSGIYEQYF. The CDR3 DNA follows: TGTGCCAGCAGCCAAGAGACTAGCGGTATCTACGAGCAGTACTTC.

Written as DNA, the CDR3 is TGTGCCAGCAGCGCTCGGCCAGGCAATTCACCCCTCCACTTT. This gives the protein CASSARPGNSPLHF. The gene calls are TRBV9 and TRBJ1-6, with no clear D. V lost 3 bases and J lost 7, with 11 bases in between. This CDR3 has 14 residues. CDR1 and CDR2 from the germline V gene are SGDLS and YYNGEE.

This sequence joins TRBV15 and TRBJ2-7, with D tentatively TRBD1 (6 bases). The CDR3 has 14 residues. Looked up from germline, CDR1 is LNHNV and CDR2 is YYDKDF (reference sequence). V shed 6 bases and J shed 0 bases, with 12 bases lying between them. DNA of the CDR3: TGTGCCACCAGTTTCCAGGGGCACTCCTACGAGCAGTACTTC. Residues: CATSFQGHSYEQYF.

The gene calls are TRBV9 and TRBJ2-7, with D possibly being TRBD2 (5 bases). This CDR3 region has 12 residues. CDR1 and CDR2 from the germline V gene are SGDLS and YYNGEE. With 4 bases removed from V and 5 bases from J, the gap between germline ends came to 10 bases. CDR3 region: CASSLVGNEQYF. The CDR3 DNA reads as TGTGCCAGCAGCCTAGTCGGGAACGAGCAGTACTTC.

The CDR3 is CASSSASGRTYNEQFF. CDR3 DNA: TGTGCCAGCAGCTCAGCTAGCGGGAGGACCTACAATGAGCAGTTCTTC. This chain uses TRBV7-3 with TRBJ2-1; 11 bases are shared with TRBD2. Trimming cost V 4 bases and J 2 bases; bases outside gene matches: 4. Germline lookup yields CDR1 SGHTA and CDR2 FQGTGA. CDR3 size: 16 residues.

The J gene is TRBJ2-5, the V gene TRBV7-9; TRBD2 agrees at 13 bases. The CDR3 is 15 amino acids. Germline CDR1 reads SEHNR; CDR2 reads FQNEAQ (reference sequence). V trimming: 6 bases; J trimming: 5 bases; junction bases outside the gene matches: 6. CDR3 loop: CASRDGTSGKETQYF. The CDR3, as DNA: TGTGCCAGCAGGGACGGGACTAGCGGGAAGGAGACCCAGTACTTC. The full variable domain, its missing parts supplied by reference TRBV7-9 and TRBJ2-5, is DTGVSQNPRHKITKRGQNVTFRCDPISEHNRLYWYRQTLGQGPEFLTYFQNEAQLEKSRLLSDRFSAERPKGSFSTLEIQRTEQGDSAMYLCASRDGTSGKETQYFGPGTRLLVL.

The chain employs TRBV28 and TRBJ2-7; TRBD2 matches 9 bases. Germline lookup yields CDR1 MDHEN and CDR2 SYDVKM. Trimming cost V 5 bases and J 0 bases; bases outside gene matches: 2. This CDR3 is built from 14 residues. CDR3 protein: CASSRSGSSYEQYF. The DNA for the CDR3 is TGTGCCAGCAGTCGTAGCGGGAGCTCCTACGAGCAGTACTTC.